These 23 T cell receptor beta chains share one sample of origin, sequenced in a study of cytomegalovirus exposure and HLA in healthy donors. The protocol was immunoSEQ multiplex PCR, while the TCRdb copy is restricted to in-frame clones and leaves out a portion. This table has 95,000 to 150,000 clones, roughly nine tenths appearing once. The specimen sequenced was PBMCs. These receptors were obtained from a young woman in good health and CMV-seronegative.

This clone occurred once. The gene calls are TRBV4-1 and TRBJ2-1, with D uncertain. V was clipped by 0 bases and J by 4 bases, with 16 bases between them. The germline V gene encodes CDR1 MGHRA and CDR2 YSYEKL. The CDR3 contains 17 residues. CDR3 loop: CASSQDLLESQYNEQFF. In DNA, the CDR3 is TGCGCCAGCAGCCAAGATCTTCTAGAGTCCCAGTACAATGAGCAGTTCTTC.

This rearrangement joins TRBV28 to TRBJ2-7; TRBD1 is a possible D gene (5 bases). The V gene lost 3 bases and the J gene lost 12 bases, with 12 bases spanning the gap. The CDR3 is 11 amino acids. In germline, CDR1 is MDHEN, CDR2 SYDVKM. CDR3 sequence (DNA): TGTGCCAGCAGTTTTTCGGCAGGGTCGTACTTC. Residues: CASSFSAGSYF.

The rearrangement uses TRBV9 and TRBJ1-2; a weak D match, TRBD1 (6 bases). Germline CDR1 SGDLS, CDR2 YYNGEE. V lost 3 bases and J 0 bases, leaving 18 bases between the germline ends. This CDR3 has 17 residues. The CDR3 DNA follows: TGTGCCAGCAGCGCAGGGGCCTTAGGGGATGCTAACTATGGCTACACCTTC. Its protein is CASSAGALGDANYGYTF.

This rearrangement joins TRBV7-2 to TRBJ2-1, with D possibly TRBD2 on 6 matching bases. The CDR3 sequence is 14 residues long. V was pared by 0 bases and J by 12 bases, with 15 bases between. CDR1 is SGHTA and CDR2 is FQGNSA in the germline V gene. The CDR3 region has the DNA TGTGCCAGCAGCTTAGCCTTAGGTCCTAGCGTGCAGTTCTTC. It is translated as CASSLALGPSVQFF.

The chain has TRBV13 and TRBJ1-5; TRBD1 aligns across 7 bases. CDR1 and CDR2 (germline): PRHDT, FYEKMQ (reference sequence). This CDR3 region has 14 residues. V dropped 0 bases and J dropped 10; count of bases not matched to a gene: 6. CDR3 bases: TGTGCCAGCAGCTTAGGCCTGCAGGGGGTACCCCAGCATTTT. This translates into CASSLGLQGVPQHF.

The rearrangement uses TRBV10-1 and TRBJ2-3, with 9 bases identical to TRBD2. CDR3 length: 16 amino acids. Unmatched junction bases numbered 1, after V lost 0 bases and J lost 0 bases. Germline assignment: CDR1 WNHNN and CDR2 SYGVQD (reference sequence). The CDR3 region has the DNA TGCGCCAGCAGTGAGTCACTAGCGGGTAGCACAGATACGCAGTATTTT. Translation: CASSESLAGSTDTQYF.

The chain carries TRBV6-5 and TRBJ1-5; D perhaps matches TRBD1 (5 bases). The CDR3 loop spans 14 amino acids. Germline CDR1 MNHEY, CDR2 SVGAGI. The ends were cut back, 5 bases at V and 7 bases at J, with 15 bases in the middle. This CDR3 is CASSTYVGVQPQHF. Written as DNA, the CDR3 is TGTGCCAGCAGTACCTATGTAGGGGTACAGCCCCAGCATTTT.

The chain recombines TRBV2 with TRBJ2-5; 10 nucleotides line up with TRBD2. This CDR3 comprises 13 residues. Germline trimming cut 8 bases from V and 3 bases from J; bases unmatched to any gene: 3. Germline loops: CDR1 SNHLY, CDR2 FYNNEI. The CDR3 DNA sequence: TGTGCCAGCGTCCTAGCGGGGGAAGAGACCCAGTACTTC. Translation: CASVLAGEETQYF.

The chain links TRBV9 to TRBJ2-2; 7 positions agree with TRBD2. The ends lost 4 bases at V and 6 bases at J; junction bases unmatched: 12. This CDR3 comprises 16 residues. CDR1 is SGDLS, CDR2 YYNGEE, per germline. CDR3 in amino acids: CASSPGVWEGPGELFF. Here the CDR3 DNA reads TGTGCCAGCAGCCCCGGGGTTTGGGAGGGCCCCGGGGAGCTGTTTTTT.

This chain joins TRBV2 and TRBJ2-3, with TRBD2 identical over 11 bases. With V trimmed by 7 bases and J by 2 bases, 11 bases remained unmatched. Looked up from germline, CDR1 is SNHLY and CDR2 is FYNNEI. The CDR3 has 17 amino acids. CDR3 bases: TGTGCCAGCAAGACTAGCGGGACTACTAGTTTCACAGATACGCAGTATTTT. It yields the protein CASKTSGTTSFTDTQYF. Combining the CDR3 with reference TRBV2 and TRBJ2-3 gives the whole variable domain EPEVTQTPSHQVTQMGQEVILRCVPISNHLYFYWYRQILGQKVEFLVSFYNNEISEKSEIFDDQFSVERPDGSNFTLKIRSTKLEDSAMYFCASKTSGTTSFTDTQYFGPGTRLTVL.

The V and J genes are TRBV28 and TRBJ1-2, with 10 bases identical to TRBD1. The CDR3 contains 14 residues. Germline V gives CDR1 MDHEN, CDR2 SYDVKM. V lost 5 bases and J lost 8; bases outside the gene matches: 8. CDR3 sequence (DNA): TGTGCCAGCAGTGGGGGGACAGGGGCTGAAGGCTACACCTTC. Translated: CASSGGTGAEGYTF.

The rearrangement uses TRBV7-7 and TRBJ1-5; D may be TRBD1 (6 bases). The CDR3 loop spans 20 amino acids. V lost 3 bases to trimming and J lost 6 bases, with 30 bases between them. Germline CDR1 is SSHAT and CDR2 is FNYEAQ (reference sequence). The CDR3: CASSFPAHVPNRDNLQPQHF. For the CDR3, the DNA is TGTGCCAGCAGCTTCCCTGCACATGTACCCAACCGGGACAATCTTCAGCCCCAGCATTTT. Supplemented by reference TRBV7-7 and TRBJ1-5, the full variable domain reads GAGVSQSPRYKVTKRGQDVTLRCDPISSHATLYWYQQALGQGPEFLTYFNYEAQPDKSGLPSDRFSAERPEGSISTLTIQRTEQRDSAMYRCASSFPAHVPNRDNLQPQHFGDGTRLSIL.

The CDR3 DNA follows: TGTGCCAGCAGGCCTCCTCCGGGACAGGGAAGGGAAAAACTGTTTTTT. Protein sequence: CASRPPPGQGREKLFF. The chain is built from TRBV6-6 and TRBJ1-4; the match to TRBD1 covers 9 bases. From germline, CDR1 is MNHNY and CDR2 SVGAGI (reference sequence). V trimming: 6 bases; J trimming: 8 bases; junction bases outside the gene matches: 13. This CDR3 spans 16 amino acids.

This clone has only one observation. The chain combines TRBV29-1 with TRBJ1-2, with D maybe TRBD1 (5 bases). CDR3 length: 11 residues. Per the germline V gene, CDR1 is SQVTM and CDR2 is ANQGSEA. Trimming removed 0 bases at V and 6 bases at J, with 5 bases between. The CDR3: CSVEEGDGYTF. The CDR3 DNA is TGCAGCGTTGAAGAAGGGGATGGCTACACCTTC.

The V call is TRBV6-1, the J call TRBJ1-4; perhaps TRBD1 as D (6 bases). Trimming took off 4 bases at V and 3 bases at J, with 12 bases between the two ends. Germline CDR1 is MNHNS and CDR2 is SASEGT. This CDR3 spans 15 amino acids. Written as DNA, the CDR3 is TGTGCCAGCAGTGGATTACAGGGTTCTAATGAAAAACTGTTTTTT. Translated: CASSGLQGSNEKLFF.

The rearrangement uses TRBV5-1 and TRBJ1-1; a weak D match, TRBD1 (5 bases). Trimming took off 2 bases at V and 1 base at J, with 9 bases between the two ends. The CDR3 covers 14 residues. CDR1 SGHRS and CDR2 YFSETQ come from the germline V gene. CDR3 DNA: TGCGCCAGCAGCTTAACAGGCCAGAACACTGAAGCTTTCTTT. Protein product: CASSLTGQNTEAFF.

The CDR3 DNA sequence: TGTGCCACCAGCAGAAACCGGGACAGGGGTTACGAGCAGTACTTC. Encoded protein: CATSRNRDRGYEQYF. The gene calls are TRBV15 and TRBJ2-7; 10 positions match TRBD1. V shed 2 bases, J shed 4 bases, and the junction held 5 bases outside the gene matches. Germline V gene lookup returns CDR1 LNHNV and CDR2 YYDKDF (reference sequence). The CDR3 extends over 15 amino acids.

The chain recombines TRBV28 with TRBJ2-7, with D unclear. V lost 7 bases to trimming and J lost 6 bases, with 22 bases between them. The CDR3 totals 15 residues. Germline CDR1 reads MDHEN; CDR2 reads SYDVKM. Here the CDR3 reads CASTALSTSSGEQYF. In nucleotides, the CDR3 is TGTGCCAGCACCGCTTTATCAACCTCCTCGGGCGAGCAGTACTTC. Together with reference TRBV28 and TRBJ2-7, the CDR3 gives the full variable domain: DVKVTQSSRYLVKRTGEKVFLECVQDMDHENMFWYRQDPGLGLRLIYFSYDVKMKEKGDIPEGYSVSREKKERFSLILESASTNQTSMYLCASTALSTSSGEQYFGPGTRLTVT.

The V call is TRBV7-7, the J call TRBJ2-5; 8 nucleotides line up with TRBD1. V lost 2 bases to trimming and J lost 4 bases; unmatched junction nucleotides: 6. There are 15 residues in the CDR3. Germline loops: CDR1 SSHAT, CDR2 FNYEAQ (reference sequence). The CDR3, as DNA: TGTGCCAGCAGCTTACGGCAGGGGGCGCGAGAGACCCAGTACTTC. It encodes CASSLRQGARETQYF.

V gene TRBV7-8 combines with J gene TRBJ1-5, with a possible D match to TRBD1 (6 bases). From germline, CDR1 is SGHVS and CDR2 FQNEAQ. Trimming removed 4 bases from V and 1 base from J, with 14 bases in between. The length of the CDR3 is 16 residues. The CDR3 loop is CASSSTRGVSNQPQHF. Written as DNA, the CDR3 is TGTGCCAGCAGCTCCACCAGGGGTGTGAGCAATCAGCCCCAGCATTTT.

The V gene is TRBV18, the J gene TRBJ1-4; perhaps TRBD1 as D (5 bases). V was pared by 2 bases and J by 5 bases, with 15 bases between. This CDR3 is built from 16 residues. Looked up from germline, CDR1 is KGHSH and CDR2 is LQKENI. The CDR3 bases are TGTGCCAGCTCACCATTTCAGGGCCAACCAAATGAAAAACTGTTTTTT. Protein: CASSPFQGQPNEKLFF.

V usage is TRBV27 and J usage is TRBJ2-7, with 9 bases identical to TRBD1. Germline V gene data show CDR1 as MNHEY and CDR2 as SMNVEV (reference sequence). The junction had 10 bases not matched to a gene; V was cut back by 8 bases and J by 5 bases. The CDR3 sequence is 14 residues long. In nucleotides, the CDR3 is TGTGCCAGCCTTCCGGGACAGGGCTTCCACGAGCAGTACTTC. This encodes CASLPGQGFHEQYF.

The J gene is TRBJ1-2, the V gene TRBV7-8, with a tentative D call TRBD1 (5 bases). V was pared by 1 base and J by 3 bases, with 12 bases between. This CDR3 comprises 15 residues. Looked up from germline, CDR1 is SGHVS and CDR2 is FQNEAQ. This chain's CDR3 is CASSLGVRADYGYTF. The CDR3 region has the DNA TGTGCCAGCAGCTTAGGGGTCAGGGCCGACTATGGCTACACCTTC.